The clone carrying this TCR beta chain appeared a single time. One junction end does not reproduce the germline sequence, and a read error may be involved. These data originate in a study of shared clonotypes between healthy human individuals. This CDR3 region has 12 residues. CDR1 is SSHAT and CDR2 is FNYEAQ in the germline V gene (reference sequence). Clones were read by immunoSEQ multiplex PCR, and TCRdb kept only the in-frame ones, dropping some. The sample carries 2 million or so clones, 90% to 95% recorded once. The sequence was obtained from a man aged 18 to 30 in good health. Sequencing was performed on naive CD4+ T cells sorted from blood. Indicated subset: CD45RA+ positively selected. The chain couples TRBV7-7 to TRBJ1-4, with a weak D call TRBD1 (6 bases). The CDR3 is CASKQGGEKLFF. In DNA form, the CDR3 reads TGTGCTAGCAAACAGGGCGGGGAAAAACTGTTTTTT.